One sample yielded the 28 T cell receptor beta chains listed below, sequenced in a study of T cell repertoires in aging, cancer and after chemotherapy. A mixed TRB-A/B primer pool amplified rearranged TRB by multiplex touch-down PCR. TCRdb ran MiXCR on the multiplex PCR reads and lists one entry per CDR3 protein. The sample lists fewer than 6,500 distinct CDR3 sequences; 25% to 35% were seen once. Amplification of TCR beta used genomic DNA extracted from peripheral blood. The sample consisted of blood. The receptor set was obtained from a human donor with a blood cancer.

By frequency in the sample, this clonotype is medium-sized. This rearrangement joins TRBV24-1 to TRBJ2-6; D unresolved. The CDR3 has 16 amino acids. Per germline, CDR1 KGHDR and CDR2 SFDVKD. Trimming left V 3 bases short and J 0 bases short, with 8 bases between. This CDR3 reads CATSDRQNSGANVLTF. The DNA for the CDR3 is TGTGCCACCAGTGATCGCCAAAACTCTGGGGCCAACGTCCTGACTTTC.

The chain recombines TRBV11-2 with TRBJ2-2, with D uncertain. From germline, CDR1 is SGHAT and CDR2 FQNNGV. V lost 0 bases and J 5 bases, leaving 16 bases between the germline ends. The CDR3 has 17 residues. The CDR3 is CASSLDIARIPTGELFF. The CDR3 coding sequence is TGTGCCAGCAGCTTAGACATAGCCCGCATCCCGACCGGGGAGCTGTTTTTT.

The V gene is TRBV28, the J gene TRBJ2-2; 7 nucleotides agree with TRBD1. Germline V gene data show CDR1 as MDHEN and CDR2 as SYDVKM. The CDR3 loop spans 16 amino acids. With V trimmed by 6 bases and J by 7 bases, 14 bases remained unmatched. The CDR3 loop reads CASRTRQGWRYGELFF. The DNA of the CDR3 is TGTGCCAGCAGAACCCGACAGGGCTGGCGCTACGGGGAGCTGTTTTTT.

A remark on this clonotype: A single base separates this from a much larger clone, so it may be a read error. This chain links TRBV6-4 with TRBJ2-3; D uncertain. The germline V gene encodes CDR1 MRHNA and CDR2 SNTAGT. Trimming removed 5 bases from V and 2 bases from J, with 14 bases in between. The CDR3 spans 15 residues. CDR3: CASSSASGSTDTQYF. CDR3 nucleotide sequence: TGTGCCAGCAGTTCTGCTAGTGGATCCACAGATACGCAGTATTTT.

This clonotype was counted a few times. The chain links TRBV7-2 to TRBJ2-7, with no clear D. V gave up 6 bases and J gave up 0 bases, with 12 bases separating them. Germline V CDR1 and CDR2: SGHTA, FQGNSA. The CDR3 runs to 14 residues. DNA of the CDR3: TGTGCCAGCAGAAGGCAGTTTAACTCCTACGAGCAGTACTTC. Translation: CASRRQFNSYEQYF. The complete variable domain, with remaining parts taken from reference TRBV7-2 and TRBJ2-7, reads GAGVSQSPSNKVTEKGKDVELRCDPISGHTALYWYRQSLGQGLEFLIYFQGNSAPDKSGLPSDRFSAERTGGSVSTLTIQRTQQEDSAVYLCASRRQFNSYEQYFGPGTRLTVT.

By its share, this clonotype is medium-sized. CDR3 amino acids: CASSYLTGGGELFF. CDR3 bases: TGTGCCAGCAGTTACCTCACAGGGGGCGGGGAGCTGTTTTTT. The rearrangement uses TRBV6-5 and TRBJ2-2, with 8 bases fitting TRBD1. V lost 2 bases to trimming and J lost 7 bases; unmatched junction nucleotides: 3. CDR1 MNHEY and CDR2 SVGAGI come from the germline V gene. The length of the CDR3 is 14 residues.

By proportion, this clonotype is medium-sized. The chain joins TRBV6-4 to TRBJ2-2; possible D gene TRBD1, 5 bases. There are 14 residues in the CDR3. Deletions cut 4 bases from V and 7 bases from J, with 13 bases between. Germline V gene lookup returns CDR1 MRHNA and CDR2 SNTAGT. This chain's CDR3 is CASSADRSGGELFF. The CDR3 region has the DNA TGTGCCAGCAGTGCCGACAGATCTGGCGGGGAGCTGTTTTTT.

With regard to this clonotype: This could be a read error, since a much larger clone is one nucleotide away. The chain recombines TRBV6-5 with TRBJ2-5; D perhaps matches TRBD2 (6 bases). The CDR3 has 13 residues. V was cut by 2 bases and J by 3 bases, with 7 bases left in between. Germline values: CDR1 MNHEY, CDR2 SVGAGI. The CDR3 loop is CASSYGGEETQYF. CDR3 nucleotides: TGTGCCAGCAGTTACGGAGGGGAAGAGACCCAGTACTTC.

By share, this clonotype ranks as medium-sized. V gene TRBV30 combines with J gene TRBJ1-2; no clear D. The ends were cut back, 3 bases at V and 4 bases at J, with 12 bases in the middle. The CDR3 length is 13 residues. CDR1 GTSNPN and CDR2 SVGIG come from the germline V gene (reference sequence). CDR3 amino acids: CAWRPSGSYGYTF. Written as DNA, the CDR3 is TGTGCCTGGAGGCCTTCCGGGTCCTATGGCTACACCTTC. Together with reference TRBV30 and TRBJ1-2, the CDR3 gives the full variable domain: SQTIHQWPATLVQPVGSPLSLECTVEGTSNPNLYWYRQAAGRGLQLLFYSVGIGQISSEVPQNLSASRPQDRQFILSSKKLLLSDSGFYLCAWRPSGSYGYTFGSGTRLTVV.

This clonotype is medium-sized. V usage is TRBV27 and J usage is TRBJ1-1; D gene unclear. Germline assignment: CDR1 MNHEY and CDR2 SMNVEV (reference sequence). Trimming removed 6 bases from V and 4 bases from J, with 12 bases in between. The CDR3 totals 13 residues. The CDR3 loop reads CASSPGVVTEAFF. The CDR3 nucleotides read TGTGCCAGCAGCCCCGGGGTGGTCACTGAAGCTTTCTTT.

The chain is built from TRBV4-2 and TRBJ2-7; 10 bases map to TRBD2. Looked up from germline, CDR1 is LGHNA and CDR2 is YNFKEQ. The junction had 4 bases not matched to a gene; V was cut back by 3 bases and J by 5 bases. The CDR3 contains 14 residues. The CDR3 spells CASSQLAGVDEQYF. The CDR3 coding sequence is TGTGCCAGCAGCCAGCTAGCGGGAGTCGACGAGCAGTACTTC.

This clonotype was seen only a few times. The chain couples TRBV6-2 or TRBV6-3 to TRBJ1-1; no clear D gene. Per germline, CDR1 MNHEY and CDR2 SVGEGT. The CDR3 length is 13 residues. Trimming took off 2 bases at V and 4 bases at J, with 8 bases between the two ends. The CDR3 is CASSYLPTTEAFF. The DNA of the CDR3 is TGTGCCAGCAGTTACCTCCCTACCACTGAAGCTTTCTTT.

This clonotype is labeled as medium-sized (0.01 to 0.1%). V usage is TRBV5-1 and J usage is TRBJ2-1; the D gene is possibly TRBD1 (5 bases). V shed 1 base and J shed 10 bases, with 18 bases lying between them. The CDR3 consists of 15 residues. Germline assignment: CDR1 SGHRS and CDR2 YFSETQ. CDR3 bases: TGCGCCAGCAGCTTGAGGGGTATCCCGGTAGACGAGCAGTTCTTC. As protein: CASSLRGIPVDEQFF.

This clonotype was seen a few times. This chain uses TRBV5-1 with TRBJ1-2, with TRBD1 matching 9 bases. The V segment lost 1 base and the J segment 6 bases; nucleotides outside the gene matches: 7. The CDR3 runs to 15 residues. The germline gives CDR1 SGHRS, CDR2 YFSETQ. In DNA form, the CDR3 reads TGCGCCAGCAGCTTGAGAGGGGACAGGGTAAATGGCTACACCTTC. It is translated as CASSLRGDRVNGYTF.

This clonotype is medium-sized. V and J are TRBV13 and TRBJ2-1, with 7 bases aligning to TRBD2. V lost 5 bases to trimming and J lost 6 bases; unmatched junction nucleotides: 4. The CDR3 runs 13 residues. The germline CDR1 and CDR2 sequences are PRHDT and FYEKMQ (reference sequence). In nucleotides, the CDR3 is TGTGCCAGCAGCCAATGGGGGGGCAATGAGCAGTTCTTC. It specifies CASSQWGGNEQFF.

With respect to this clonotype: The junction differs from germline at one of its ends, possibly a read error. V usage is TRBV19 and J usage is TRBJ2-7; the D gene is possibly TRBD2 (6 bases). Per the germline V gene, CDR1 is LNHDA and CDR2 is SQIVND (reference sequence). This CDR3 comprises 15 residues. This CDR3 reads CSSSIMSGGNREQYF. CDR3 in DNA: TGTTCCAGTAGTATAATGTCTGGAGGGAATCGCGAGCAGTACTTC. The full variable domain, with the rest looked up from reference TRBV19 and TRBJ2-7, is DGGITQSPKYLFRKEGQNVTLSCEQNLNHDAMYWYRQDPGQGLRLIYYSQIVNDFQKGDIAEGYSVSREKKESFPLTVTSAQKNPTAFYLCSSSIMSGGNREQYFGPGTRLTVT.

CDR3 amino acids: CASSQGQPYNEQFF. The DNA of the CDR3 is TGCGCCAGCAGCCAGGGACAGCCGTACAATGAGCAGTTCTTC. The chain uses TRBV4-1 and TRBJ2-1; 7 bases align to TRBD1. The CDR3 is 14 residues long. Germline loops: CDR1 MGHRA, CDR2 YSYEKL. V lost 3 bases, J lost 4 bases, and 3 bases stayed unmatched.

This clonotype was seen only a few times. The V call is TRBV20-1, the J call TRBJ2-2; D not resolved. V was trimmed by 3 bases and J by 7 bases, leaving 9 bases between them. The V gene's germline CDR1 is DFQATT and CDR2 SNEGSKA (reference sequence). The CDR3 contains 12 residues. The CDR3 DNA reads as TGCAGTGCTAGCGAGGTGGACGGGGAGCTGTTTTTT. Encoded protein: CSASEVDGELFF.

A note on this clonotype: A read error may account for a junction end that differs from germline. The chain is built from TRBV20-1 and TRBJ2-1; the D gene is possibly TRBD1 (6 bases). Germline V gene sequence: CDR1 DFQATT, CDR2 SNEGSKA (reference sequence). This CDR3 comprises 12 residues. CDR3 amino acids: CSARAPRSLGGF. As DNA, the CDR3 is TGCAGTGCTAGAGCGCCAAGAAGCTTAGGGGGCTTC.

This clonotype was observed a handful of times. V is TRBV4-3 and J is TRBJ2-7, with TRBD2 identical over 12 bases. CDR1 is LGHNA, CDR2 YSLEER, per germline. The CDR3 spans 14 residues. V dropped 5 bases and J dropped 6; count of bases not matched to a gene: 5. CDR3 nucleotides: TGCGCCAGCAGCTTACTAGCGGGAGGCTCCGAGCAGTACTTC. Protein product: CASSLLAGGSEQYF.

CDR3 loop: CASSLIAGSYNEQFF. Here the CDR3 DNA reads TGCGCCAGCAGCTTGATAGCGGGGTCCTACAATGAGCAGTTCTTC. The rearrangement links TRBV5-1 to TRBJ2-1, with TRBD2 identical over 8 bases. J lost 1 base, V lost 1 base, and 1 base had no gene match. Germline lookup yields CDR1 SGHRS and CDR2 YFSETQ. This CDR3 spans 15 amino acids.

Only a few counts were recorded for this clonotype. This chain connects TRBV5-4 to TRBJ1-6, with TRBD1 matching 7 bases. Germline V gene data show CDR1 as SGHNT and CDR2 as YYREEE (reference sequence). The CDR3 totals 14 residues. V lost 0 bases to trimming and J lost 7 bases; unmatched junction nucleotides: 1. CDR3 in amino acids: CASSLAQGNSPLHF. The CDR3 coding sequence is TGTGCCAGCAGCTTGGCACAGGGGAATTCACCCCTCCACTTT.

The V call is TRBV21-1, the J call TRBJ2-1; the DNA was not compared with TRBD1, the D call given in the table. TRBV21-1 is described as a pseudogene. CDR3 size: 14 residues. CDR3 nucleotide sequence: TGTGCCAGCAACGGGACAGGTCACTACAATGAGCAGTTCTTC. This sequence encodes CASNGTGHYNEQFF.

The chain joins TRBV27 to TRBJ2-3, with 7 bases matching TRBD2. V lost 6 bases and J lost 4; bases outside the gene matches: 10. Looked up from germline, CDR1 is MNHEY and CDR2 is SMNVEV (reference sequence). CDR3 length: 15 amino acids. In nucleotides, the CDR3 is TGTGCCAGCAGCGTAGGCGGCGGGAGCGCAGATACGCAGTATTTT. Its translation: CASSVGGGSADTQYF.

This clonotype was picked up a small number of times. The chain carries TRBV19 and TRBJ1-5; D gene unclear. This CDR3 has 15 residues. The germline V gene has CDR1 LNHDA and CDR2 SQIVND (reference sequence). V was trimmed by 3 bases and J by 0 bases, leaving 9 bases between them. This CDR3 is CASSIYVYSNQPQHF. CDR3 nucleotide sequence: TGTGCCAGTAGTATTTACGTTTATAGCAATCAGCCCCAGCATTTT. The full variable domain, in which reference TRBV19 and TRBJ1-5 provide the parts outside the CDR3, is DGGITQSPKYLFRKEGQNVTLSCEQNLNHDAMYWYRQDPGQGLRLIYYSQIVNDFQKGDIAEGYSVSREKKESFPLTVTSAQKNPTAFYLCASSIYVYSNQPQHFGDGTRLSIL.

The chain employs TRBV30 and TRBJ2-2; 10 bases match TRBD1. This CDR3 region has 13 residues. Germline lookup yields CDR1 GTSNPN and CDR2 SVGIG (reference sequence). J lost 7 bases, V lost 5 bases, and 4 bases had no gene match. This CDR3 reads CAWGTGAGGELFF. The CDR3 DNA reads as TGTGCCTGGGGGACAGGGGCGGGCGGGGAGCTGTTTTTT.

V gene TRBV19 combines with J gene TRBJ2-7; 7 bases agree with TRBD2. The CDR3 is 15 amino acids. V was pared by 3 bases and J by 2 bases, with 7 bases of the junction left unmatched. The germline gives CDR1 LNHDA, CDR2 SQIVND (reference sequence). The CDR3 is CASSILAGETYEQYF. CDR3 in DNA: TGTGCCAGTAGTATCCTGGCGGGAGAGACCTACGAGCAGTACTTC.

In the case of this clonotype: A much larger clone lies a single base off, so this may be a read error. CDR3 region: CATSRGGKLSYEQYF. CDR3 coding DNA: TGTGCCACCAGCAGAGGGGGAAAGCTTTCCTACGAGCAGTACTTC. The gene calls are TRBV15 and TRBJ2-7; D remains unclear. The germline V and J ends were trimmed by 1 base and 1 base, with 11 bases remaining between them. This CDR3 spans 15 amino acids. Germline assignment: CDR1 LNHNV and CDR2 YYDKDF (reference sequence).